This T cell receptor (beta chain) was sequenced for a study of beta chain features in type 1 diabetes. Broader study findings: The study found moderately but significantly shorter TCRB CDR3s in all four CD4+ subsets of Type 1 diabetes patients.

A remark on this clone: Its antigen is not known. The CDR3 does not close with the conserved phenylalanine or tryptophan, likely indicating a read error. The limits of the CDR3 on the DNA are not certain, so only TCRdb's listed CDR3 is given.

Expressed TCRB transcripts were sequenced because the isolated RNA had all been reverse transcribed beforehand. Only in-frame clones appear in the TCRdb table, and some are missing; sequencing was by immunoSEQ multiplex PCR. The sample lists some 270,000 clones, 12% to 15% occurring once. Sampling consisted of one heparinised blood draw per donor, averaging about 116 mL. Staining for CD45RO/CCR7/CD25/CD127/CD95/CD27 allowed sorting of CD4+ naive, central memory, regulatory and stem cell-like memory cells. Each population that was sorted was more than 98% pure. Germline assignment: CDR1 LNHDA and CDR2 SQIVND (reference sequence). With termini counted, the CDR3 has 12 amino acids.

Source material: naive CD4+ T cells from blood. This receptor was identified in a woman in her thirties or forties in good health. This chain connects TRBV19 to TRBJ2-3; TRBD1 was called by the table and not checked on the DNA. The CDR3 is CASSIYYLTEPG.